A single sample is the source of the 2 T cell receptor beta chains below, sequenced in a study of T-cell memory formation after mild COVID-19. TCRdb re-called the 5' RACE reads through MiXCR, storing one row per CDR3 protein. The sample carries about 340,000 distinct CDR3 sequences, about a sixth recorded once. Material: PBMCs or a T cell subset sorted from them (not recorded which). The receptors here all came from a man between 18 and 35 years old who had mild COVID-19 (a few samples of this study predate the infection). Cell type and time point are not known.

In DNA form, the CDR3 reads TGCGCCAGCAGTTGGAGGGAAGCTAGCGGGAGCACAGATACGCAGTATTTT. It codes for CASSWREASGSTDTQYF. V usage is TRBV4-3 and J usage is TRBJ2-3; 8 positions agree with TRBD2. Germline trimming cut 6 bases from V and 0 bases from J; bases unmatched to any gene: 11. The CDR3 is made up of 17 amino acids. Germline V CDR1 and CDR2: LGHNA, YSLEER.

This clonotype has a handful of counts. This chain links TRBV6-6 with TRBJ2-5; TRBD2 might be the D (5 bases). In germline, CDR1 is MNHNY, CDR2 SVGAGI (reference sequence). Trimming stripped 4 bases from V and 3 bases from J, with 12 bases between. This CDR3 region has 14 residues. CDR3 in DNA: TGTGCCAGCAGTTCCGAGGGTGGTGAAGAGACCCAGTACTTC. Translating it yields CASSSEGGEETQYF.